Listed here are 12 T cell receptor beta chains from one sample, sequenced in a study of blood T cell repertoires in COVID-19. Measured with immunoSEQ multiplex PCR; TCRdb has only the in-frame clones, and not every one. The data contain 200,000 to 300,000 clones, more than 75% of them singletons. The sequenced sample was PBMCs or T cells enriched from blood (not recorded which). Receptor source: a woman aged 45 to 65 who had recovered from COVID-19.

V and J are TRBV27 and TRBJ2-7, with 11 nucleotides matching TRBD2. This CDR3 contains 18 residues. V lost 7 bases and J lost 6; bases outside the gene matches: 20. Germline V lookup: CDR1 MNHEY, CDR2 SMNVEV (reference sequence). The CDR3 region has the DNA TGTGCCAGCAATACCCCCACCGGACTAGCGGGCCCCGGGCTCGAGCAGTACTTC. This translates into CASNTPTGLAGPGLEQYF.

CDR3 sequence reads: CAWSVNLVRETQYF. In DNA form, the CDR3 reads TGTGCCTGGAGTGTGAATCTCGTCAGGGAGACCCAGTACTTC. V and J are TRBV30 and TRBJ2-5, with D unresolved. This CDR3 is 14 amino acids long. CDR1 and CDR2 (germline): GTSNPN, SVGIG (reference sequence). V was clipped by 0 bases and J by 5 bases, with 13 bases between them.

V and J are TRBV5-1 and TRBJ2-3, with 8 bases matching TRBD1. This CDR3 spans 16 amino acids. V lost 1 base to trimming and J lost 1 base; unmatched junction nucleotides: 5. Germline CDR1 reads SGHRS; CDR2 reads YFSETQ. In DNA form, the CDR3 reads TGCGCCAGCAGCTTGTTAGTGACAGGGGGCACAGATACGCAGTATTTT. Its translation is CASSLLVTGGTDTQYF.

The chain has TRBV4-2 and TRBJ1-3; TRBD1 aligns across 8 bases. The germline V gene has CDR1 LGHNA and CDR2 YNFKEQ. The CDR3 length is 18 residues. The junction had 11 bases not matched to a gene; V was cut back by 0 bases and J by 4 bases. CDR3 region: CASSQESAGGWGGNTIYF. The CDR3 DNA sequence: TGTGCCAGCAGCCAAGAGTCAGCAGGGGGCTGGGGAGGAAACACCATATATTTT.

This chain connects TRBV7-2 to TRBJ2-1; 8 bases align to TRBD2. The CDR3 is 13 amino acids. The trim removed 6 bases at V and 10 bases at J, leaving 8 bases unmatched. Germline V gives CDR1 SGHTA, CDR2 FQGNSA. Here the CDR3 DNA reads TGTGCCAGCAGTCTCCCTGAGCGGGAGGAGCAGTTCTTC. This sequence encodes CASSLPEREEQFF.

This clone appeared a single time. V gene TRBV20-1 combines with J gene TRBJ1-1; D might be TRBD1 (6 bases). Germline V gene lookup returns CDR1 DFQATT and CDR2 SNEGSKA (reference sequence). The CDR3 is made up of 13 amino acids. V was shortened by 3 bases and J by 5 bases, with 13 bases between the two germline ends. This CDR3 reads CSASEGGGTEAFF. Here the CDR3 DNA reads TGCAGTGCTAGTGAAGGGGGTGGGACTGAAGCTTTCTTT.

The chain carries TRBV3-1 (or the pseudogene TRBV3-2) and TRBJ1-1; D gene uncertain. In germline, CDR1 is LGHDT, CDR2 YNNKEL (reference sequence). The CDR3 runs 14 residues. V lost 6 bases and J 1 base, leaving 12 bases between the germline ends. The CDR3 here is CASSRVGRNTEAFF. Written as DNA, the CDR3 is TGTGCCAGCAGTAGAGTAGGGAGGAACACTGAAGCTTTCTTT.

The rearrangement uses TRBV7-2 and TRBJ2-3, with 12 bases aligning to TRBD2. CDR1 is SGHTA, CDR2 FQGNSA, per germline. The trim removed 3 bases at V and 5 bases at J, leaving 9 bases unmatched. This CDR3 has 17 residues. The chain's CDR3 is CASSFPLAGGRGDTQYF. DNA for the CDR3: TGTGCCAGCAGCTTCCCGCTAGCGGGAGGGCGGGGAGATACGCAGTATTTT.

This rearrangement joins TRBV7-3 to TRBJ2-1; weak D call: TRBD1 (6 bases). V shed 0 bases and J shed 9 bases, with 12 bases lying between them. The CDR3 runs to 14 residues. Germline CDR1 reads SGHTA; CDR2 reads FQGTGA. The CDR3: CASSLTPGVSEQFF. The DNA for the CDR3 is TGTGCCAGCAGCTTAACGCCAGGGGTAAGTGAGCAGTTCTTC. Complete variable domain (other parts from reference TRBV7-3 and TRBJ2-1): GAGVSQTPSNKVTEKGKYVELRCDPISGHTALYWYRQSLGQGPEFLIYFQGTGAADDSGLPNDRFFAVRPEGSVSTLKIQRTERGDSAVYLCASSLTPGVSEQFFGPGTRLTVL.

This chain joins TRBV5-1 and TRBJ1-2; TRBD1 matches at 7 bases. Losses at the gene ends were 3 bases for V and 4 bases for J; bases not matched to a gene: 6. Germline V gene sequence: CDR1 SGHRS, CDR2 YFSETQ. The CDR3 has 14 amino acids. CDR3 sequence: CASSSGDRAYGYTF. In DNA form, the CDR3 reads TGCGCCAGCAGCTCGGGAGACAGGGCCTATGGCTACACCTTC.

In its sample, this clone was seen once. The chain recombines TRBV29-1 with TRBJ2-2; no definite D call. Germline V CDR1 and CDR2: SQVTM, ANQGSEA. This CDR3 comprises 13 residues. Between the trimmed V and J ends, which lost 3 bases and 1 base, there was a span of 6 bases. The CDR3 loop is CSVDPRNTGELFF. The CDR3 DNA sequence: TGCAGCGTTGACCCCAGGAACACCGGGGAGCTGTTTTTT.

The gene calls are TRBV7-2 and TRBJ2-2, with D perhaps matching TRBD2 (6 bases). V shed 1 base and J shed 5 bases, with 8 bases lying between them. Germline V lookup: CDR1 SGHTA, CDR2 FQGNSA. The CDR3 loop spans 14 amino acids. CDR3 DNA: TGTGCCAGCAGCTTAGTTGGGACTACCGGGGAGCTGTTTTTT. Its translation is CASSLVGTTGELFF. Looking up the rest from reference TRBV7-2 and TRBJ2-2 gives the full variable domain: GAGVSQSPSNKVTEKGKDVELRCDPISGHTALYWYRQSLGQGLEFLIYFQGNSAPDKSGLPSDRFSAERTGGSVSTLTIQRTQQEDSAVYLCASSLVGTTGELFFGEGSRLTVL.